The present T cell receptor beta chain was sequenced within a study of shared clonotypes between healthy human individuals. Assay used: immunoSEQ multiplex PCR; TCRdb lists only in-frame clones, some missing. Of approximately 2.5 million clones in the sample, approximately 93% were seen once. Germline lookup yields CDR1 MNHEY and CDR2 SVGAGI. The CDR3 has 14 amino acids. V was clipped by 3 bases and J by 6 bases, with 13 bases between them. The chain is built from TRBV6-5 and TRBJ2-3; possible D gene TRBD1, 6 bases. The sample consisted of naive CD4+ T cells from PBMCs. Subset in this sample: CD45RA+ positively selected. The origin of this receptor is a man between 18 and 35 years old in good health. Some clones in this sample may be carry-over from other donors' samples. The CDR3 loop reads CASSYRAGADTQYF. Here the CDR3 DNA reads TGTGCCAGCAGTTATAGGGCAGGGGCGGATACGCAGTATTTT.